This T cell receptor beta chain stems from a study of blood T cell repertoires in COVID-19. There are a few counts of this clone. This CDR3 is built from 14 residues. Per the germline V gene, CDR1 is LNHDA and CDR2 is SQIVND (reference sequence). Germline trimming cut 6 bases from V and 8 bases from J; bases unmatched to any gene: 12. The assay was immunoSEQ multiplex PCR, and TCRdb's table has in-frame clones only and misses some. The data hold about 210,000 clones, with more than 70% observed a single time. What was sequenced was peripheral blood. The receptor's source is a woman between 50 and 59 years old with acute or convalescent COVID-19. The chain links TRBV19 to TRBJ1-2; TRBD1 agrees at 7 bases. CDR3 nucleotide sequence: TGTGCCAGTAGGACCCTCGAGAACAGGGGCGGCTACACCTTC. As protein: CASRTLENRGGYTF.